The T cell receptor beta chain under discussion was sequenced for a study of CD8+ T cells in alopecia areata. Study-wide findings and caveats: There were many expanded lesional clones persisting in scalp and blood during tofacitinib. Scalp clonality, together with expanded CD8+ clones among the top 100, fell significantly with tofacitinib.

Treatment meaning: oral pan-JAK inhibitor, 5-10 mg twice daily. The authors sorted CD4+ and CD8+ T cells from PBMCs. CDR3 length: 16 residues. Germline V gene sequence: CDR1 SGHVS, CDR2 FQNEAQ. Trimming shortened V by 7 bases and J by 1 base, and 16 bases separated the two germline ends. RNA extraction and reverse transcription yielded cDNA as sequencing template. Libraries were prepared by immunoSEQ multiplex PCR; TCRdb keeps only in-frame clonotypes and omits some of them. The sample lists fewer than 110,000 clones, roughly 56% occurring once. Comment on this clone: Its matching antigen is unknown.

The receptor's source is a human donor with alopecia areata. Sequenced material: CD8+ T cells sorted from blood, taken at approximately week 60, from a patient treated with tofacitinib. The V and J genes are TRBV7-8 and TRBJ2-2; the D gene could be TRBD1 or TRBD2 (6 bases each). DNA for the CDR3: TGTGCCAGCAAGGAGGGGGGAGCGGTGAACACCGGGGAGCTGTTTTTT. It specifies CASKEGGAVNTGELFF.